The clone carrying this T cell receptor beta chain showed up many times. CDR3 regions of TCR beta were amplified from RNA transcripts. First-round RT-PCR with HTBI primers preceded a second-round multiplex PCR. TCRdb passed the multiplex PCR reads through MiXCR, listing each CDR3 protein once. The profile shows about 210,000 distinct CDR3 sequences, approximately 29% of them singletons. This sample is drawn from a study of Graves' ophthalmopathy and Graves' hyperthyroidism. The CDR3 loop spans 15 amino acids. The V and J ends lost 5 bases and 3 bases, in that order; junction bases with no gene match: 8. CAS ≥3, NOSPECS ≥4, moderate-to-severe activity and duration under 3 months marked donors with ophthalmopathy.

The TCR originated in a man in his forties or fifties with Graves' ophthalmopathy. V usage is TRBV12-3 or TRBV12-4 and J usage is TRBJ2-7; 9 positions agree with TRBD2. Sequenced sample: peripheral blood. The CDR3 DNA follows: TGTGCCAGCAGTACAGGCGGGAGGGCCAACTACGAGCAGTACTTC. This gives the protein CASSTGGRANYEQYF.